This passage covers 5 T cell receptor beta chains from one sample sequenced in a study of graft-versus-host responses after intestinal transplantation. The antigens these receptors bind are not known. Some clones are missing from TCRdb's copy, which holds only in-frame ones; the method was immunoSEQ multiplex PCR. Here the sample spans 95,000 to 150,000 clones, 85% to 95% being singletons. The sequencing here drew on unstimulated CD4+ T cells sorted from spleen or lymph node cells, taken before intestinal transplant. These receptors all stem from a human donor who received an intestinal transplant.

This chain joins TRBV27 and TRBJ2-1; 9 bases map to TRBD2. Losses at the gene ends were 7 bases for V and 8 bases for J; bases not matched to a gene: 12. The germline V gene encodes CDR1 MNHEY and CDR2 SMNVEV (reference sequence). There are 15 residues in the CDR3. The CDR3: CASTRSGGRGHEQFF. In DNA, the CDR3 is TGTGCCAGCACCCGATCAGGCGGGAGGGGCCATGAGCAGTTCTTC.

This chain links TRBV5-4 with TRBJ1-1; 7 bases are shared with TRBD1. The CDR3 totals 15 residues. Per germline, CDR1 SGHNT and CDR2 YYREEE (reference sequence). With 2 bases clipped from V and 2 bases from J, the junction kept 6 bases outside the gene matches. Written as DNA, the CDR3 is TGTGCCAGCAGCTTTATACAGGGGTTAAACACTGAAGCTTTCTTT. This gives the protein CASSFIQGLNTEAFF.

The J gene is TRBJ1-4, the V gene TRBV6-6; possible D gene TRBD1, 5 bases. V shed 2 bases and J shed 4 bases, with 11 bases lying between them. Germline values: CDR1 MNHNY, CDR2 SVGAGI (reference sequence). The CDR3 consists of 15 residues. The CDR3 region has the DNA TGTGCCAGCAGTTACCGGGACGGAGATAATGAAAAACTGTTTTTT. Its protein is CASSYRDGDNEKLFF.

This clone was picked up one time. This chain connects TRBV25-1 to TRBJ2-7, with D uncertain. V dropped 2 bases and J dropped 1 base, with 9 bases sitting between them. The CDR3 length is 14 residues. Germline V CDR1 and CDR2: MGHDK, SYGVNS. The CDR3 DNA is TGTGCCAGCAGTGAAAACGCTAGGTCCTACGAGCAGTACTTC. Amino acids: CASSENARSYEQYF.

The V gene is TRBV28, the J gene TRBJ1-2, with 8 positions matching TRBD1. This CDR3 contains 13 residues. CDR1 MDHEN and CDR2 SYDVKM come from the germline V gene. V lost 6 bases and J lost 8; bases outside the gene matches: 8. CDR3 loop: CASSRDRGQGYTF. DNA for the CDR3: TGTGCCAGCAGCCGTGACAGGGGTCAAGGCTACACCTTC.